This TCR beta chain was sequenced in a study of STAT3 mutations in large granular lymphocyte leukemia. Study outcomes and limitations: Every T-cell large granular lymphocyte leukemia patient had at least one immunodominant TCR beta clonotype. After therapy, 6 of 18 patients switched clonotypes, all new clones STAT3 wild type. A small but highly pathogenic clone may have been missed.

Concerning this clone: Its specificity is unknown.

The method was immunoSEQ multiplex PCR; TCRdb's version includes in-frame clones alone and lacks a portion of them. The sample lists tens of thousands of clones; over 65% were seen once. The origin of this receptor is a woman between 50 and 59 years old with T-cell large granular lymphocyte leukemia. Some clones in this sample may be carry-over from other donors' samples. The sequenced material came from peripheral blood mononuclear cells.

The DNA for the CDR3 is TGTGCCAGCAGCATTGGACAGGGGCCCGGGGAGCTGTTTTTT. Translated: CASSIGQGPGELFF. This chain uses TRBV5-6 with TRBJ2-2, with 9 bases that match TRBD1. The CDR3 has 14 amino acids. CDR1 is SGHDT and CDR2 is YYEEEE in the germline V gene. V lost 4 bases and J lost 6; bases outside the gene matches: 4.